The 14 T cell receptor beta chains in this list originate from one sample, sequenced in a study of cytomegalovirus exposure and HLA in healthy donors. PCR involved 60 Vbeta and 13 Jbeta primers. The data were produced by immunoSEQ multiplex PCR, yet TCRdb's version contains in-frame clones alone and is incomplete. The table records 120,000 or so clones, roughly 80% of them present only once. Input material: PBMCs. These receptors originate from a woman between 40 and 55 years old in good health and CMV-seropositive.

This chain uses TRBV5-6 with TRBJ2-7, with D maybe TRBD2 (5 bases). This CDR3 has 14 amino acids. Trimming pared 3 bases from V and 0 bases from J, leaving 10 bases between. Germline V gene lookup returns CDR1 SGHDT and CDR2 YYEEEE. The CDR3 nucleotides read TGTGCCAGCAGCTGGCGGGCATCCTCCTACGAGCAGTACTTC. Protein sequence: CASSWRASSYEQYF.

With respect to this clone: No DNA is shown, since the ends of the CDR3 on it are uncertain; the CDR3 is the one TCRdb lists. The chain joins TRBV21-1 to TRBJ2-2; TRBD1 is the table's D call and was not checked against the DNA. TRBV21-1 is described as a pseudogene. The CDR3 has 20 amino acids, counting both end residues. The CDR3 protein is CASSKVHVGHGTANTGELFF.

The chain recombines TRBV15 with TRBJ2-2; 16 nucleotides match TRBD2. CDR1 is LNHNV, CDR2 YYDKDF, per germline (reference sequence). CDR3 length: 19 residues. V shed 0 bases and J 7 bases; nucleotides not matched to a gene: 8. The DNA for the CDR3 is TGTGCCACCAGCAGAGATAAGGGACTAGCGGGAGGGCCCGGCGGGGAGCTGTTTTTT. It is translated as CATSRDKGLAGGPGGELFF.

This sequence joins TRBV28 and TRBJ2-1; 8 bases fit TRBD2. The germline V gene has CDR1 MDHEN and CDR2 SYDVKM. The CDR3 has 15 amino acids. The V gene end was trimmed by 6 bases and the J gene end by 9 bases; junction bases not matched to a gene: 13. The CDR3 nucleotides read TGTGCCAGCAGGGGCGGACTAGCCAATAAGGGTGAGCAGTTCTTC. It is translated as CASRGGLANKGEQFF.

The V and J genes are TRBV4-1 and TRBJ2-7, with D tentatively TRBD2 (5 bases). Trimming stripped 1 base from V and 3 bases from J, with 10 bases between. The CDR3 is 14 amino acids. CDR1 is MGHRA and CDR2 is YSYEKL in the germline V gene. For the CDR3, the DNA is TGCGCCAGCAGCCAAGCACGCGGACTCTACGAGCAGTACTTC. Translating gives CASSQARGLYEQYF.

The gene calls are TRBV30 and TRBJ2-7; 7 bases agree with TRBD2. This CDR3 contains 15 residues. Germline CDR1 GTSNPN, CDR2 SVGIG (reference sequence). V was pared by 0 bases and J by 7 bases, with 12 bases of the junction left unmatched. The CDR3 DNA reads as TGTGCCTGGAGTGTACTTGGCGCCCAAGCGGGGGAGCAGTACTTC. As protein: CAWSVLGAQAGEQYF. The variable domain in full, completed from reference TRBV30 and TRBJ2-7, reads SQTIHQWPATLVQPVGSPLSLECTVEGTSNPNLYWYRQAAGRGLQLLFYSVGIGQISSEVPQNLSASRPQDRQFILSSKKLLLSDSGFYLCAWSVLGAQAGEQYFGPGTRLTVT.

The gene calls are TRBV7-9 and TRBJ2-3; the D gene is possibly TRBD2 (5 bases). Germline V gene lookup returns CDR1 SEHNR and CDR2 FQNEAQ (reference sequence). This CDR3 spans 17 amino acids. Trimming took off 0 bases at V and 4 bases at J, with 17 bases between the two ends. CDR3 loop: CASSLAELVLGADTQYF. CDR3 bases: TGTGCCAGCAGCTTAGCGGAACTAGTCCTAGGAGCAGATACGCAGTATTTT.

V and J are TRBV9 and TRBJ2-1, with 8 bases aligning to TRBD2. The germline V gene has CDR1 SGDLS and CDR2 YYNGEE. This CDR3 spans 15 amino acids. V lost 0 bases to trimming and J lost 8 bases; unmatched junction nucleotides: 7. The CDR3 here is CASSVAGGLAHEQFF. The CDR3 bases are TGTGCCAGCAGCGTAGCGGGAGGGCTGGCGCATGAGCAGTTCTTC.

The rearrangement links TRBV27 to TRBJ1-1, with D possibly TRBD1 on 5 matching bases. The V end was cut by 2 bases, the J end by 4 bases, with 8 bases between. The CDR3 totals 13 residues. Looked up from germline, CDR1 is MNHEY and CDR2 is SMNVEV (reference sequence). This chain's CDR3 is CASSLDSFTEAFF. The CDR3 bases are TGTGCCAGCAGTTTAGACAGCTTCACTGAAGCTTTCTTT.

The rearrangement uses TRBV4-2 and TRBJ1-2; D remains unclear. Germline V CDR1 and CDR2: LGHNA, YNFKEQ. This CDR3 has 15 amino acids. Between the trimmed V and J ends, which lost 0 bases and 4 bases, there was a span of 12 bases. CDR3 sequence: CASSQDLTNRYGYTF. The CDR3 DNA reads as TGTGCCAGCAGCCAAGATCTGACTAACCGCTATGGCTACACCTTC.

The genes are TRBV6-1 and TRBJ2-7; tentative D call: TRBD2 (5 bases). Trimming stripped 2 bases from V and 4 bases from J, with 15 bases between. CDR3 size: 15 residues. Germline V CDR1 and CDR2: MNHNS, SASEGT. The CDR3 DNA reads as TGTGCCAGCAGTGAAATGGGTGGGAGTCTGTACGAGCAGTACTTC. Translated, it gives CASSEMGGSLYEQYF.

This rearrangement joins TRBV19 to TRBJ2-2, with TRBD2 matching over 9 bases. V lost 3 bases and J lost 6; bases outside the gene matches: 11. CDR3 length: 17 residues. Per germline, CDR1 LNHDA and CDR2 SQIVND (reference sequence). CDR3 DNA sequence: TGTGCCAGTAGTATGGACTTGCGGGAGGGCCGATCCGGGGAGCTGTTTTTT. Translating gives CASSMDLREGRSGELFF.

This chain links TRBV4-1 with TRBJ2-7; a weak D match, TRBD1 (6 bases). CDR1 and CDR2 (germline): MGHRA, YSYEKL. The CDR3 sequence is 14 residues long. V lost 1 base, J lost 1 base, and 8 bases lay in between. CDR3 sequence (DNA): TGCGCCAGCAGCCAAGTGACAGGATCCTACGAGCAGTACTTC. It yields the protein CASSQVTGSYEQYF.

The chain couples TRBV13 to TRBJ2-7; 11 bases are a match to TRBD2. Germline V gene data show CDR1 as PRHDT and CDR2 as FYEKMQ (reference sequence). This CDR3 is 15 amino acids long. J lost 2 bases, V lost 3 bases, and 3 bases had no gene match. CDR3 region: CASSFETSGTYEQYF. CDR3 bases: TGTGCCAGCAGCTTTGAGACTAGCGGGACCTACGAGCAGTACTTC.